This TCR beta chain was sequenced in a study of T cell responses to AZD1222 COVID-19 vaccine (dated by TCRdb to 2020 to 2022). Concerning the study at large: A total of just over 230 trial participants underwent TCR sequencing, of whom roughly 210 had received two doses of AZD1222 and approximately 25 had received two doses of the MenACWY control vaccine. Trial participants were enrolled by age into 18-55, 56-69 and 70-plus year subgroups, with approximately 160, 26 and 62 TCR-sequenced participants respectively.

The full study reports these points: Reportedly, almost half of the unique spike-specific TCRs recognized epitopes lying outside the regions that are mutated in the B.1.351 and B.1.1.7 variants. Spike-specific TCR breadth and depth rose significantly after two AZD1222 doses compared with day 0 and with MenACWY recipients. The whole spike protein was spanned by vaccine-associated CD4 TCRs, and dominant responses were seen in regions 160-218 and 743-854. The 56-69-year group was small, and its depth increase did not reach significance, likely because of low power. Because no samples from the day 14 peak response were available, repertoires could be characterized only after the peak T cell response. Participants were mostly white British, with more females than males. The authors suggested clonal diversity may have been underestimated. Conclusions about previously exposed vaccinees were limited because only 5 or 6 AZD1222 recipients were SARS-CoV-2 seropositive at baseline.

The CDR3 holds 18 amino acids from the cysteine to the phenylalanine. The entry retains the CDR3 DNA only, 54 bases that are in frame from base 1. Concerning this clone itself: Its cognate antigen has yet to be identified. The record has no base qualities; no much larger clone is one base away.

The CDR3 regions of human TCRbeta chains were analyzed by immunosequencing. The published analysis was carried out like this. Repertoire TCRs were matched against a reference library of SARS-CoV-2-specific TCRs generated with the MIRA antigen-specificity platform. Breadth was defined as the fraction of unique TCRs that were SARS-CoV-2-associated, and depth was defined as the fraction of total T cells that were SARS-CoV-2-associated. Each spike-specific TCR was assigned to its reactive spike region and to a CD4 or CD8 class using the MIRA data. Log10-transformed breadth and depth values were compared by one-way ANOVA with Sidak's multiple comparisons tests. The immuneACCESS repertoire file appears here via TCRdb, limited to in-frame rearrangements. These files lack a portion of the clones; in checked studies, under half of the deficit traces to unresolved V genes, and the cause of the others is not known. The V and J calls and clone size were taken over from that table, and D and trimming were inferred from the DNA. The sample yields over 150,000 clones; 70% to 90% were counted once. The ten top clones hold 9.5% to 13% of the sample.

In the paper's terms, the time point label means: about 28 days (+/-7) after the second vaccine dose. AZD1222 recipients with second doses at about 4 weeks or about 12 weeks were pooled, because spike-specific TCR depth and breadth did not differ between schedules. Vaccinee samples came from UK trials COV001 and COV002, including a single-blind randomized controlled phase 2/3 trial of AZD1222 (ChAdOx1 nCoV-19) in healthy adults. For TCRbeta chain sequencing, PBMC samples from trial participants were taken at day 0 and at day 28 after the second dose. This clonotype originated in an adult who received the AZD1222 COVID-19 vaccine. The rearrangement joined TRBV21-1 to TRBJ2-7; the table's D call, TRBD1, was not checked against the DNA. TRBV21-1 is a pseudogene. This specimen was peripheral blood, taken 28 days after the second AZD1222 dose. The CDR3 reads CASSKLYVERGTSYEQYF. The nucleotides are TGTGCCAGCAGCAAATTGTATGTTGAAAGGGGGACCTCCTACGAGCAGTACTTC.